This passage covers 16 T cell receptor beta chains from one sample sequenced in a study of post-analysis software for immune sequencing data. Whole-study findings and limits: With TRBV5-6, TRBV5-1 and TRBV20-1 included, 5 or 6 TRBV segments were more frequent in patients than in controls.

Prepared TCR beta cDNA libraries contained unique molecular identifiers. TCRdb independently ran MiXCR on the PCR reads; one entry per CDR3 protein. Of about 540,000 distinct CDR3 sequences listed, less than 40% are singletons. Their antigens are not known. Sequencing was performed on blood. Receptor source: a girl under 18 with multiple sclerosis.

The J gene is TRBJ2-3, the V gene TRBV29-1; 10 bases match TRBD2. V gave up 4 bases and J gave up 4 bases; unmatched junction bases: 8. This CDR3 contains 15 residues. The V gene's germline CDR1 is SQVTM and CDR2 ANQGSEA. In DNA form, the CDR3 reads TGCAGCGTTGTGTATGAGCGGGGGGGCGCAGATACGCAGTATTTT. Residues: CSVVYERGGADTQYF.

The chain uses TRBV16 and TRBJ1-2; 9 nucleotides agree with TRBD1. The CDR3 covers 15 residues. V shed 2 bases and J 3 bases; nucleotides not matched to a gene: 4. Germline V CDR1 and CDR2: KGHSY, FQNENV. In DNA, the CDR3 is TGTGCCAGCAGCCAAGGACAGGGGAGGGACTATGGCTACACCTTC. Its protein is CASSQGQGRDYGYTF.

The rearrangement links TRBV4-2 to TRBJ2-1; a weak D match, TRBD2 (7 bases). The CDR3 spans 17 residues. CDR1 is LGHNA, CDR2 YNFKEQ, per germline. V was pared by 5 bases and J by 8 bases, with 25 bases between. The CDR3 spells CASSTPLGGGARDEQFF. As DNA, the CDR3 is TGTGCCAGCAGCACCCCTTTGGGTGGGGGGGCCAGGGATGAGCAGTTCTTC.

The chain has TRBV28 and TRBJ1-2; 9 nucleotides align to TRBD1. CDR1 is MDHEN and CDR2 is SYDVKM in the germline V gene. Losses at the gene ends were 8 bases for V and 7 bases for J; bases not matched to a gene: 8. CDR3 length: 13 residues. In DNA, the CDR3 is TGTGCCAGCTGGGTACAGGGGGCTGTTGGCTACACCTTC. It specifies CASWVQGAVGYTF.

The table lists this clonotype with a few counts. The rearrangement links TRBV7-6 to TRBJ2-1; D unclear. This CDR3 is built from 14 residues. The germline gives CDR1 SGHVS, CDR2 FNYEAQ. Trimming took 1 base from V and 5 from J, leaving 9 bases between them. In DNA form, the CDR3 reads TGTGCCAGCAGCTTAGGAGGAAAAAACAATGAGCAGTTCTTC. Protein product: CASSLGGKNNEQFF.

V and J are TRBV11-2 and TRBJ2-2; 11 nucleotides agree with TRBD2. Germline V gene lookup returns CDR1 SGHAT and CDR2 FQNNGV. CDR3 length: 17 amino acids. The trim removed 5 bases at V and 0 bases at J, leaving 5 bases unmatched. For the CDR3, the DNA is TGTGCCAGCAGCCCATTAGCGGGGGGGCCGAACACCGGGGAGCTGTTTTTT. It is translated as CASSPLAGGPNTGELFF.

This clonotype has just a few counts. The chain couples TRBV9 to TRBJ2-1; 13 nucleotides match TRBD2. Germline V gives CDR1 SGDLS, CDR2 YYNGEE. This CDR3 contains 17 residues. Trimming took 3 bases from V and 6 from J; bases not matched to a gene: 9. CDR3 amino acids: CASSASPTSGGLNEQFF. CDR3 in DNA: TGTGCCAGCAGCGCGAGTCCGACTAGCGGGGGGCTCAATGAGCAGTTCTTC.

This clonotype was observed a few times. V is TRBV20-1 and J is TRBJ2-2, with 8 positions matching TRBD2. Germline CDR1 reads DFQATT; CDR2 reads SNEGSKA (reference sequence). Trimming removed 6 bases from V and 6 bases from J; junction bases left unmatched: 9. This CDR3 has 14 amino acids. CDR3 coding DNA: TGCAGTGCGGGTAGCGGGGCGCCCCCCGGGGAGCTGTTTTTT. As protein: CSAGSGAPPGELFF.

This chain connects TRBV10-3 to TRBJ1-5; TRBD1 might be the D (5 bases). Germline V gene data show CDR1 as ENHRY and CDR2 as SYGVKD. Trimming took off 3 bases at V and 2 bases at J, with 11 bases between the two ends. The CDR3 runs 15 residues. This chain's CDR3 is CAISDPGVGNQPQHF. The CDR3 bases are TGTGCCATCAGTGATCCGGGGGTGGGCAATCAGCCCCAGCATTTT.

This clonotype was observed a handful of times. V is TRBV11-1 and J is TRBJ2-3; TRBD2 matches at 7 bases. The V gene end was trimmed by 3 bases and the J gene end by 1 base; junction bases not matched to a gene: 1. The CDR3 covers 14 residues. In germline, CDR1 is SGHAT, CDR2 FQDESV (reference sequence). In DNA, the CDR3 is TGTGCCAGCAGCTTCCGGGGGGGCACAGATACGCAGTATTTT. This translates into CASSFRGGTDTQYF. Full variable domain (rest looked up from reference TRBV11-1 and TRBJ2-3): EAEVAQSPRYKITEKSQAVAFWCDPISGHATLYWYRQILGQGPELLVQFQDESVVDDSQLPKDRFSAERLKGVDSTLKIQPAELGDSAMYLCASSFRGGTDTQYFGPGTRLTVL.

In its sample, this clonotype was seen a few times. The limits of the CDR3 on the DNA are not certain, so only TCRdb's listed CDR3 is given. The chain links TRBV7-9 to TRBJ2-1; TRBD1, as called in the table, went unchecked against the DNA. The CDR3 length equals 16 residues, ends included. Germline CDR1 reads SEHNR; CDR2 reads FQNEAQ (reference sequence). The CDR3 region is CASSLVGTGTHSWRFF.

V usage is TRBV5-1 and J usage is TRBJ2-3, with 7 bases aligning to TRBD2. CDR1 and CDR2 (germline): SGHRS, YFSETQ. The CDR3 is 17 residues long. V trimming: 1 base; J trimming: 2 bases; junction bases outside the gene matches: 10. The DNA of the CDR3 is TGCGCCAGCAGCTTGCGGCTAGCGGCGGACTTCACAGATACGCAGTATTTT. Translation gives CASSLRLAADFTDTQYF.

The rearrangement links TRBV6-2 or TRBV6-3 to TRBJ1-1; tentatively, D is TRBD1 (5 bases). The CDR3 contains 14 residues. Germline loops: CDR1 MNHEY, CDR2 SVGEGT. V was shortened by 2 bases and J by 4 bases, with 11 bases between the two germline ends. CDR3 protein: CASSYGDGTTEAFF. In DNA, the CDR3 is TGTGCCAGCAGTTACGGGGACGGGACCACTGAAGCTTTCTTT.

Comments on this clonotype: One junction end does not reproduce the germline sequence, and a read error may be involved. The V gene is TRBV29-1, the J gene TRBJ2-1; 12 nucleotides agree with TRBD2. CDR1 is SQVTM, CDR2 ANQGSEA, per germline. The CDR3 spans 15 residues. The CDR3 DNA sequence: TGCAGCGTTGAAGGGACTAGCGGGACCTACAATGAGCAGTCCTTC. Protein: CSVEGTSGTYNEQSF.

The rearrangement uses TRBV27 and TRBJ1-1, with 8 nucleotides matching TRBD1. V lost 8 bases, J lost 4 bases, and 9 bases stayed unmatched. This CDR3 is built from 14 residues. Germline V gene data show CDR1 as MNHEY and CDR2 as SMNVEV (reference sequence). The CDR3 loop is CASRIRGQITEAFF. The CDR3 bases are TGTGCCAGCCGCATCAGGGGGCAGATCACTGAAGCTTTCTTT.

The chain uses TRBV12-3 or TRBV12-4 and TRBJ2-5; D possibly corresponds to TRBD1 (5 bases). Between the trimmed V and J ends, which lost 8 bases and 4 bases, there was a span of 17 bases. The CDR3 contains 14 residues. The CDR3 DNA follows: TGTGCCAGCGGGTGGGGCCCGCGCGGAGAGACCCAGTACTTC. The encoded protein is CASGWGPRGETQYF.